The 30 T cell receptor beta chains listed next were all sequenced from one sample in a study of neurological immune-mediated disorders. TCRdb analysed the 5' RACE reads with MiXCR anew, one entry per CDR3 protein. The sample lists 60,000 to 85,000 distinct CDR3 sequences, roughly 4.8% occurring once. The sample taken for sequencing was PBMCs. These TCRs come from a woman in her twenties or thirties with multiple sclerosis.

This clonotype was seen at least ten times. The chain employs TRBV28 and TRBJ1-3; the D is unclear. This CDR3 contains 12 residues. Germline V lookup: CDR1 MDHEN, CDR2 SYDVKM. V lost 8 bases, J lost 6 bases, and 11 bases lay in between. CDR3 nucleotides: TGTGCCAGCTTCACTTCCCAAAACACCATATATTTT. Translated, it gives CASFTSQNTIYF.

The table lists this clonotype with many counts. This sequence joins TRBV2 and TRBJ2-3; 9 nucleotides match TRBD2. Looked up from germline, CDR1 is SNHLY and CDR2 is FYNNEI. Germline trimming cut 2 bases from V and 4 bases from J; bases unmatched to any gene: 4. The CDR3 runs 15 residues. CDR3 region: CASSEPLAGSDTQYF. The CDR3 region has the DNA TGTGCCAGCAGTGAACCGCTAGCGGGGTCAGATACGCAGTATTTT.

Only a few counts were recorded for this clonotype. The V call is TRBV6-1, the J call TRBJ1-1; D unclear. V dropped 4 bases and J dropped 4 bases, with 13 bases sitting between them. Looked up from germline, CDR1 is MNHNS and CDR2 is SASEGT. The CDR3 has 14 residues. CDR3 nucleotides: TGTGCCAGCAGTGCCCACGGACGGGGCACTGAAGCTTTCTTT. Translation gives CASSAHGRGTEAFF.

At least ten counts were recorded for this clonotype. The chain carries TRBV20-1 and TRBJ2-1, with a tentative D call TRBD2 (6 bases). This CDR3 is built from 14 residues. V lost 5 bases, J lost 7 bases, and 18 bases lay in between. Germline-derived CDR1 and CDR2 are DFQATT and SNEGSKA (reference sequence). The CDR3 sequence: CSALRTNLLNEQFF. In nucleotides, the CDR3 is TGCAGTGCTCTTAGGACTAACCTGCTTAATGAGCAGTTCTTC.

This clonotype showed up many times. The chain joins TRBV5-1 to TRBJ1-2; 9 bases are shared with TRBD1. Germline loops: CDR1 SGHRS, CDR2 YFSETQ. V lost 1 base, J lost 8 bases, and 9 bases stayed unmatched. The CDR3 contains 15 residues. CDR3 nucleotides: TGCGCCAGCAGCTTGCTTCCGGGACAGGGATCGGGCTACACCTTC. Its translation: CASSLLPGQGSGYTF.

This clonotype has a count of ten or more. The rearrangement joins TRBV4-1 to TRBJ2-7; 10 positions match TRBD1. CDR3 length: 16 residues. The J segment lost 2 bases and the V segment lost 0 bases, leaving 4 bases of the junction unmatched. The germline gives CDR1 MGHRA, CDR2 YSYEKL. The CDR3 here is CASSQDLGQGAYEQYV. For the CDR3, the DNA is TGCGCCAGCAGCCAAGATTTAGGACAGGGGGCCTACGAGCAGTACGTC.

There are a few counts of this clonotype. This chain connects TRBV5-1 to TRBJ2-1; the match to TRBD1 covers 8 bases. The CDR3 spans 14 residues. Germline CDR1 SGHRS, CDR2 YFSETQ. V was clipped by 5 bases and J by 0 bases; unmatched bases: 1. CDR3 residues: CASRTGDSYNEQFF. The CDR3 DNA follows: TGCGCCAGCAGGACAGGGGACTCCTACAATGAGCAGTTCTTC. The full variable domain, in which reference TRBV5-1 and TRBJ2-1 provide the parts outside the CDR3, is KAGVTQTPRYLIKTRGQQVTLSCSPISGHRSVSWYQQTPGQGLQFLFEYFSETQRNKGNFPGRFSGRQFSNSRSEMNVSTLELGDSALYLCASRTGDSYNEQFFGPGTRLTVL.

In its sample, this clonotype was seen many times. The rearrangement links TRBV12-3 or TRBV12-4 to TRBJ1-2; TRBD1 matches 9 bases. There are 13 residues in the CDR3. V was clipped by 3 bases and J by 8 bases; unmatched bases: 4. CDR3 in amino acids: CASSLGTGRGYTF. The CDR3 region has the DNA TGTGCCAGCAGTTTGGGGACAGGGCGCGGCTACACCTTC.

This clonotype has at least ten counts. The V gene is TRBV15, the J gene TRBJ2-1, with TRBD2 matching over 12 bases. V gave up 7 bases and J gave up 5 bases; unmatched junction bases: 12. Germline CDR1 LNHNV, CDR2 YYDKDF (reference sequence). CDR3 length: 17 residues. The CDR3 bases are TGTGCCACCACCACACCATTACTAGCGGGAGGTAACAATGAGCAGTTCTTC. Translation gives CATTTPLLAGGNNEQFF.

Many counts were recorded for this clonotype. The chain couples TRBV20-1 to TRBJ2-3; 8 bases align to TRBD2. Trimming at V came to 2 bases and at J to 5 bases, leaving 6 bases not matched to a gene. The germline gives CDR1 DFQATT, CDR2 SNEGSKA (reference sequence). The CDR3 covers 14 residues. DNA for the CDR3: TGCAGTGCTAGACGTCGGGGGGGTGGAGATACGCAGTATTTT. Its protein is CSARRRGGGDTQYF.

This clonotype was seen repeatedly, ten times or more. The chain couples TRBV10-3 to TRBJ2-5, with TRBD2 identical over 8 bases. CDR3 size: 17 residues. Germline loops: CDR1 ENHRY, CDR2 SYGVKD. The V segment lost 6 bases and the J segment 1 base; nucleotides outside the gene matches: 13. The CDR3 reads CAISGGDKRESQETQYF. The DNA for the CDR3 is TGTGCCATCAGCGGAGGGGATAAGCGGGAGAGCCAAGAGACCCAGTACTTC.

In this sample, this clonotype turned up many times. V is TRBV5-1 and J is TRBJ2-7; D is undetermined. Trimming shortened V by 0 bases and J by 1 base, and 5 bases separated the two germline ends. The CDR3 runs to 13 residues. Germline CDR1 is SGHRS and CDR2 is YFSETQ. Written as DNA, the CDR3 is TGCGCCAGCAGCTTGGGATATTCCTACGAGCAGTACTTC. Translated: CASSLGYSYEQYF.

This clonotype has a count of ten or more. The V and J genes are TRBV20-1 and TRBJ2-3; TRBD2 agrees at 7 bases. V was pared by 2 bases and J by 2 bases, with 7 bases of the junction left unmatched. This CDR3 is 15 amino acids long. Germline V gives CDR1 DFQATT, CDR2 SNEGSKA (reference sequence). The CDR3 here is CSARTAGLPTDTQYF. DNA for the CDR3: TGCAGTGCTAGAACGGCGGGACTACCCACAGATACGCAGTATTTT.

This clonotype has at least ten counts. This rearrangement joins TRBV20-1 to TRBJ2-7; D is ambiguous. V shed 2 bases and J shed 2 bases, with 13 bases lying between them. The CDR3 has 14 residues. Germline CDR1 reads DFQATT; CDR2 reads SNEGSKA (reference sequence). The CDR3 DNA is TGCAGTGCTAGAAAAGGGCCCGTCCCCTACGAGCAGTACTTC. This codes for CSARKGPVPYEQYF.

This chain joins TRBV7-3 and TRBJ1-1; D not certain. V lost 5 bases and J lost 11, with 15 bases in between. This CDR3 spans 12 amino acids. CDR1 and CDR2 (germline): SGHTA, FQGTGA. CDR3 DNA: TGTGCCAGCAGCGGTTACGACGGACGTGCTTTCTTT. Protein: CASSGYDGRAFF.

This clonotype was detected many times. The chain carries TRBV5-1 and TRBJ2-6; the D gene is possibly TRBD1 (7 bases). There are 16 residues in the CDR3. V dropped 4 bases and J dropped 3 bases, with 14 bases sitting between them. The germline V gene encodes CDR1 SGHRS and CDR2 YFSETQ. As DNA, the CDR3 is TGCGCCAGCAGCCTCACGGGGGACAGTGGGGCCAACGTCCTGACTTTC. Protein: CASSLTGDSGANVLTF.

In its sample, this clonotype was seen many times. V usage is TRBV29-1 and J usage is TRBJ2-5; D perhaps matches TRBD1 (6 bases). V dropped 3 bases and J dropped 1 base, with 12 bases sitting between them. Germline loops: CDR1 SQVTM, CDR2 ANQGSEA. This CDR3 has 14 residues. This CDR3 is CSVEWGTSQETQYF. CDR3 DNA sequence: TGCAGCGTTGAGTGGGGGACATCCCAAGAGACCCAGTACTTC.

This clonotype has at least ten counts. This chain joins TRBV10-3 and TRBJ1-5; the D is unclear. Germline loops: CDR1 ENHRY, CDR2 SYGVKD. The CDR3 is 13 residues long. With 7 bases removed from V and 3 bases from J, the gap between germline ends came to 10 bases. CDR3 nucleotides: TGTGCCATCACTCCCGCCCCCAATCAGCCCCAGCATTTT. Translated, it gives CAITPAPNQPQHF.

This clonotype has a count of ten or more. The chain uses TRBV7-9 and TRBJ2-3, with 16 bases identical to TRBD2. With V trimmed by 11 bases and J by 2 bases, 10 bases remained unmatched. Germline V gives CDR1 SEHNR, CDR2 FQNEAQ (reference sequence). The CDR3 covers 17 residues. As DNA, the CDR3 is TGTGCCCACGGGACTAGCGGGAGGGCCCTACACACAGATACGCAGTATTTT. This sequence encodes CAHGTSGRALHTDTQYF.

This clonotype was picked up a small number of times. The chain joins TRBV2 to TRBJ2-1; either TRBD1 or TRBD2 may fit D (5 bases each). CDR1 is SNHLY, CDR2 FYNNEI, per germline. V dropped 8 bases and J dropped 6 bases, with 14 bases sitting between them. The CDR3 is 13 residues long. The CDR3 nucleotides are TGTGCCAGCTCGGTGGGGGATTTCAATGAGCAGTTCTTC. The encoded protein is CASSVGDFNEQFF.

Concerning this clonotype itself: At one end the junction does not follow the germline gene, possibly because of a read error. The chain combines TRBV24-1 with TRBJ1-5; 9 nucleotides align to TRBD1. The CDR3 is 15 amino acids. Germline loops: CDR1 KGHDR, CDR2 SFDVKD. The CDR3 loop is CATSDHRTGDQHQHF. The CDR3 region has the DNA TGTGCCACCAGTGACCACCGGACAGGGGATCAGCACCAGCATTTT.

There are many counts of this clonotype. The chain uses TRBV28 and TRBJ1-1, with 8 bases aligning to TRBD1. There are 16 residues in the CDR3. The ends lost 6 bases at V and 2 bases at J; junction bases unmatched: 11. In germline, CDR1 is MDHEN, CDR2 SYDVKM. This CDR3 is CASRRDRGPLNTEAFF. For the CDR3, the DNA is TGTGCCAGCAGAAGAGACAGGGGCCCCCTCAACACTGAAGCTTTCTTT.

This clonotype was seen ten or more times. This chain connects TRBV5-1 to TRBJ1-5; D uncertain. Trimming left V 4 bases short and J 0 bases short, with 11 bases between. CDR3 length: 15 amino acids. The germline gives CDR1 SGHRS, CDR2 YFSETQ. The DNA of the CDR3 is TGCGCCAGCAGCACTGTCTTTGATAGCAATCAGCCCCAGCATTTT. It translates to CASSTVFDSNQPQHF.

This clonotype was recorded at least ten times. The chain carries TRBV4-1 and TRBJ2-7, with TRBD2 identical over 9 bases. Germline V lookup: CDR1 MGHRA, CDR2 YSYEKL. This CDR3 spans 16 amino acids. V was pared by 1 base and J by 0 bases, with 4 bases of the junction left unmatched. CDR3 nucleotide sequence: TGCGCCAGCAGCCAAGGCTCAGCGGGAGGCTCCTACGAGCAGTACTTC. This codes for CASSQGSAGGSYEQYF.

This clonotype was recorded many times. This rearrangement joins TRBV20-1 to TRBJ2-5; 9 bases map to TRBD1. Germline lookup yields CDR1 DFQATT and CDR2 SNEGSKA (reference sequence). There are 15 residues in the CDR3. The J segment lost 7 bases and the V segment lost 4 bases, leaving 13 bases of the junction unmatched. DNA for the CDR3: TGCAGTGCTAATCGGGACAGGGCTGACCTAGGGACCCAGTACTTC. It translates to CSANRDRADLGTQYF.

As for this clonotype: A much bigger clone sits one base away, suggesting this may be a read error. In DNA, the CDR3 is TGTGCCAGCATCCAACGGGGACAGGGGGGACGGGAGCAGTACTTC. Residues: CASIQRGQGGREQYF. V and J are TRBV3-1 and TRBJ2-7; 11 bases are a match to TRBD1. CDR1 is LGHDT, CDR2 YNNKEL, per germline (reference sequence). The CDR3 loop spans 15 amino acids.

Many counts were recorded for this clonotype. This chain joins TRBV20-1 and TRBJ1-2, with D maybe TRBD1 (6 bases). The germline CDR1 and CDR2 sequences are DFQATT and SNEGSKA (reference sequence). This CDR3 contains 14 residues. V was cut by 0 bases and J by 7 bases, with 15 bases left in between. The chain's CDR3 is CSARDKGGAGGYTF. The CDR3 DNA reads as TGCAGTGCTAGAGACAAGGGGGGGGCCGGTGGCTACACCTTC.

This clonotype was observed a single time. This clone may be a read error of a much larger clone one base away. The chain recombines TRBV7-3 with TRBJ2-3; D is ambiguous. Trimming left V 5 bases short and J 5 bases short, with 14 bases between. CDR1 SGHTA and CDR2 FQGTGA come from the germline V gene. The CDR3 is 14 residues long. The CDR3 loop reads CASSSRVFVDTQYF. CDR3 coding DNA: TGTGCCAGCAGCAGCCGGGTCTTCGTAGATACGCAGTATTTT.

This clonotype was observed at least ten times. The chain has TRBV27 and TRBJ2-7; D ambiguous. The CDR3 covers 14 residues. Trimming shortened V by 5 bases and J by 6 bases, and 17 bases separated the two germline ends. Germline CDR1 and CDR2: MNHEY and SMNVEV (reference sequence). The CDR3 region has the DNA TGTGCCAGCAGTCTACGGCAAAGATCTTCCGAGCAGTACTTC. Translated: CASSLRQRSSEQYF.

The chain employs TRBV20-1 and TRBJ2-3; TRBD2 aligns across 7 bases. With 0 bases clipped from V and 4 bases from J, the junction kept 7 bases outside the gene matches. The CDR3 is 15 residues long. Germline V lookup: CDR1 DFQATT, CDR2 SNEGSKA (reference sequence). CDR3 nucleotides: TGCAGTGCTAGAGAGAGGACTAGGCGGGCAGATACGCAGTATTTT. As protein: CSARERTRRADTQYF.